Listed below are T cell receptor beta chains from one sample, sequenced in a study of human T cells and chemical hapten exposure. Each CDR3 protein is one row after TCRdb ran MiXCR on the RACE reads. The sample consists of about 140,000 distinct CDR3 sequences, approximately 12% of them appearing once. The sample in question was whole blood, obtained in connection with sensitization to the hapten diphenylcyclopropenone (DPC). These receptors were taken from a woman in her forties or fifties with alopecia areata. Some clones in this sample may be carry-over from other donors' samples. Each CDR3 is given with its conserved first and last residue. A D gene is named only where the DNA matches it firmly. Expanded clones are given a class, and other clones once, few, many or no size at all.

TRBJ2-1	NA	NA	TRBV6-2/TRBV6-3	TGTGCCAGCAGTTTTGTTTTTGGCCGGGGGCACGACAATGAGCAGTTCTTC	CASSFVFGRGHDNEQFF
TRBJ1-5	TRBD1	few	TRBV12-3/TRBV12-4	TGTGCCAGCAGCCTACGGACAGGACCCCAGCATTTT	CASSLRTGPQHF
TRBJ1-1	TRBD1	NA	TRBV11-2	TGTGCCAGCAGCTTAGGGGGACAGTTTGAAGCTTTCTTT	CASSLGGQFEAFF
TRBJ2-5	NA	few	TRBV18	TGTGCCAGCTCACCACAAAGAGGGACCCAGTACTTC	CASSPQRGTQYF
TRBJ1-6	NA	NA	TRBV27	TGTGCCAGCAGTTTCCGGGGGGAATATAATTCACCCCTCCACTTT	CASSFRGEYNSPLHF
TRBJ2-1	TRBD2	many	TRBV11-2	TGTGCCAGCAGCCAAGGACTAGCGGAGGGGGAGCAGTTCTTC	CASSQGLAEGEQFF
TRBJ1-5	NA	NA	TRBV20-1	TGCAGTGCTAGAGATAGGGGGGATCAGCCCCAGCATTTT	CSARDRGDQPQHF
TRBJ2-7	NA	many	TRBV14	TGTGCCAGCAGCCAGACCAAAGGCGGGAAGGGCTCCTACGAGCAGTACTTC	CASSQTKGGKGSYEQYF
TRBJ1-1	NA	many	TRBV6-5	TGTGCCAGCCGTAGGACTTCCCGATACACTGAAGCTTTCTTT	CASRRTSRYTEAFF
TRBJ2-7	NA	NA	TRBV28	TGTGCCAGCAGTTTTCAACCACGAAGGGCGAGTGAGAGGGAGCAGTACTTC	CASSFQPRRASEREQYF
TRBJ2-1	NA	NA	TRBV7-2	TGTGCCAGCAGCCGAGGGGAGAGCTCCTACAATGAGCAGTTCTTC	CASSRGESSYNEQFF
TRBJ1-5	TRBD1	NA	TRBV7-9	TGTGCCAGCAGCTTAGAGACAGGGCCGGGTGGGCCCCAGCATTTT	CASSLETGPGGPQHF
TRBJ2-7	TRBD2	NA	TRBV29-1	TGCAGCGGGGGAGGGGCCTACGAGCAGTACTTC	CSGGGAYEQYF
TRBJ2-2	TRBD1	NA	TRBV5-1	TGCGCCAGCAGCAGGCCGGGAGCCCGGGGACAGGGGAACACCGGGGAGCTGTTTTTT	CASSRPGARGQGNTGELFF
TRBJ2-1	NA	NA	TRBV6-6	TGTGCCAGCAGTCCCGACCCCTACAATGAGCAGTTCTTC	CASSPDPYNEQFF
TRBJ1-1	TRBD1	few	TRBV30	TGTGCCTGGAGTGCGGACAGGGACACTGAAGCTTTCTTT	CAWSADRDTEAFF
TRBJ1-6	TRBD1	few	TRBV30	TGTGCCTGGAGTCGTCCCGGACAGGGGCGGACACCCCTCCACTTT	CAWSRPGQGRTPLHF
TRBJ2-3	TRBD2	NA	TRBV20-1	TGCAGTGCTTCTCAACCCTCTAGCGGACTCACAGATACGCAGTATTTT	CSASQPSSGLTDTQYF
TRBJ2-1	TRBD1	many	TRBV20-1	TGCAGTGCTAGGGACAGGGGGTCCTACAATGAGCAGTTCTTC	CSARDRGSYNEQFF
TRBJ2-7	NA	few	TRBV2	TGTGCCACCGGTAGGGGTTCCTACGAGCAGTACTTC	CATGRGSYEQYF
TRBJ2-6	NA	many	TRBV5-1	TGCGCCAGCAGCCACCGGAACTTCGGCTCTGGGGCCAACGTCCTGACTTTC	CASSHRNFGSGANVLTF
TRBJ2-6	NA	NA	TRBV7-9	TGTGCCAGCAGCTTATTTACAGACCCTGGGGCCAACGTCCTGACTTTC	CASSLFTDPGANVLTF
TRBJ1-5	NA	few	TRBV5-1	TGCGCCAGCAGTGTGGGGGCAGGAGAGCCCCAGCATTTT	CASSVGAGEPQHF
TRBJ1-2	NA	few	TRBV7-9	TGTGCCAGCAGCTCGGACAGAGCCTATGGCTACACCTTC	CASSSDRAYGYTF